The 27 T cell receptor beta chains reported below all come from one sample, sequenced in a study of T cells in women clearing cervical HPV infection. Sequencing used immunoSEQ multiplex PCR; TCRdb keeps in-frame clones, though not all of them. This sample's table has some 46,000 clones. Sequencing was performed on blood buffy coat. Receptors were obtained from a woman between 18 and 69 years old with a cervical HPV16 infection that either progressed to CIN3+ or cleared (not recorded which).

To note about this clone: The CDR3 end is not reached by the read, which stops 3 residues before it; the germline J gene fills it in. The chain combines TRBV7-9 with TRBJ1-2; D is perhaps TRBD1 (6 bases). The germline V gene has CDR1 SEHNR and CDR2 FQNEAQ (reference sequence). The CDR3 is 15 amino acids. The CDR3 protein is CASSFWGPYYNDYTF. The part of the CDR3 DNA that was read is TGTGCCAGCAGCTTCTGGGGGCCGTACTACAATGAC.

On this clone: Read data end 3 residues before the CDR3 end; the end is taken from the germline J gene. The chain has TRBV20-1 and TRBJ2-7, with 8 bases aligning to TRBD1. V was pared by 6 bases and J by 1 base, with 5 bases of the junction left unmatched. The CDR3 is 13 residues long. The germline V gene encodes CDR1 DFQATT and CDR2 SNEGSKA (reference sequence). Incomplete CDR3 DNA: TGCAGTGCCAGGGGGCAGGGATCCTACGAG. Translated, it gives CSARGQGSYE. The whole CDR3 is CSARGQGSYEQYF.

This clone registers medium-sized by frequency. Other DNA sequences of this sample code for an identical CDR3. The sequenced part of the CDR3 DNA is TGTGCCAGCAGCCAGACAGGGTGGGGAGATACG. It yields the protein CASSQTGWGDT. The CDR3 reads in full as CASSQTGWGDTQYF. The chain employs TRBV14 and TRBJ2-3; 7 bases line up with TRBD1. The read ends 3 residues before the CDR3 terminus; that terminus is restored from the germline J gene. The V gene end was trimmed by 3 bases and the J gene end by 5 bases; junction bases not matched to a gene: 5. Germline V CDR1 and CDR2: SGHDN, FVKESK. There are 14 residues in the CDR3.

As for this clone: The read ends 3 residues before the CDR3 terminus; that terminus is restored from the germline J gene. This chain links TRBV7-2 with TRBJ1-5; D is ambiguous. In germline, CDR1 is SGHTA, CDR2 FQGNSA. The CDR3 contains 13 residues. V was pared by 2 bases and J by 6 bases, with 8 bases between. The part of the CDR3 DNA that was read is TGTGCCAGCAGCTTAACTCCGGGTCAGCCC. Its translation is CASSLTPGQP. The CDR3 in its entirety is CASSLTPGQPQHF.

The CDR3 here is CASSEGQGADTQYF. The DNA read from the CDR3 is TGTGCCAGCAGTGAGGGGCAGGGAGCAGATACG. This sequence joins TRBV2 and TRBJ2-3; D is tentatively TRBD1 or TRBD2 (5 bases each). The read falls 3 residues short of the CDR3 end, and the missing part is taken from the germline J gene. V gave up 3 bases and J gave up 4 bases, with 11 bases separating them. The CDR3 is 14 amino acids. Germline loops: CDR1 SNHLY, CDR2 FYNNEI.

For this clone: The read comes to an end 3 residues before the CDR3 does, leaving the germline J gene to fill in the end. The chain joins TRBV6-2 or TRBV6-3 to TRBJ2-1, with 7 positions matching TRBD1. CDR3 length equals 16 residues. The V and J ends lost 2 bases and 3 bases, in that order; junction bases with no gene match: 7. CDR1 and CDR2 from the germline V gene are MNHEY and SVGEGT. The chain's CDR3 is CASSYPPGQNYNEQFF. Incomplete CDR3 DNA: TGTGCCAGCAGTTACCCCCCGGGACAGAACTACAATGAG.

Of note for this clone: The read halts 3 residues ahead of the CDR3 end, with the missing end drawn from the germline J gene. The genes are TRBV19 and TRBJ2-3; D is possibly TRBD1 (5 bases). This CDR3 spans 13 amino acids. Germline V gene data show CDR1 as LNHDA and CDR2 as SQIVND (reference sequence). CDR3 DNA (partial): TGTGCCAGTAGTATTAAGGGGCAGCAGCCG. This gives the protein CASSIKGQQP. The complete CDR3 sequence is CASSIKGQQPQYF.

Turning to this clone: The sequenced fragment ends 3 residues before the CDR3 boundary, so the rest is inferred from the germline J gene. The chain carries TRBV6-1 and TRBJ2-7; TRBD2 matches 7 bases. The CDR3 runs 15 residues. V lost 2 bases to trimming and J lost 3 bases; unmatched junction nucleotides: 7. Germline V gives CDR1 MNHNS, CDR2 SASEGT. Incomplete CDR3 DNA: TGTGCCAGCAGTGAAATTGCGGGAGAGTTCTACGAG. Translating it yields CASSEIAGEFYE. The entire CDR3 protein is CASSEIAGEFYEQYF.

The CDR3 region is CASDWDRGLLNTEAFF. The sequenced part of the CDR3 DNA is TGTGCCAGCGATTGGGACAGGGGGCTGCTGAACACTGAA. The rearrangement uses TRBV2 and TRBJ1-1; 12 nucleotides line up with TRBD1. The read ends 3 residues early relative to the CDR3; the germline J gene fills the gap. The CDR3 is made up of 16 amino acids. Germline CDR1 is SNHLY and CDR2 is FYNNEI. The V segment lost 8 bases and the J segment 0 bases; nucleotides outside the gene matches: 7.

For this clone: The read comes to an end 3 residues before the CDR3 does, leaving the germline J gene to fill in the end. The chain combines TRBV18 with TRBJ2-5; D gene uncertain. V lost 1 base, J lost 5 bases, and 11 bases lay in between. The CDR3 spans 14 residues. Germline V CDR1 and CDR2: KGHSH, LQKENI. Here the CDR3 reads CASSPRARRETQYF. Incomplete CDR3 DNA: TGTGCCAGCTCACCACGGGCCAGACGGGAGACC.

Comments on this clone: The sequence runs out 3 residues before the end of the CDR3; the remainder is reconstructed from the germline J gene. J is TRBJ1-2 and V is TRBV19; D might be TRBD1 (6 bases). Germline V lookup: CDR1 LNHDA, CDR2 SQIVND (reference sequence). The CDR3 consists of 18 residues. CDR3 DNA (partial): TGTGCCAGCGCCCCGGGACTAGCGGGGGGCCGGAACTCCTACGAC. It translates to CASAPGLAGGRNSYD. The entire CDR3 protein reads CASAPGLAGGRNSYDYTF.

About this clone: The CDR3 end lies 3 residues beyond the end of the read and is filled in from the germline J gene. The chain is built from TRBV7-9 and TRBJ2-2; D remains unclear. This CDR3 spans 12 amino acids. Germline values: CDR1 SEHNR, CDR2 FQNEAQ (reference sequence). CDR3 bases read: TGTGCCAGCACTGGTGACACCAACGTG. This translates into CASTGDTNV. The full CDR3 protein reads CASTGDTNVLFF.

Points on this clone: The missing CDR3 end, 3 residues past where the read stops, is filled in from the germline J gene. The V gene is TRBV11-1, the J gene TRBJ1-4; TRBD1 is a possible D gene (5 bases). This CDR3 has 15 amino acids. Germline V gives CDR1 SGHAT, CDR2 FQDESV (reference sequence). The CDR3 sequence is CASSLGISGANVLFF. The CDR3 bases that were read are TGTGCCAGCAGCTTAGGTATTTCTGGGGCCAACGTA.

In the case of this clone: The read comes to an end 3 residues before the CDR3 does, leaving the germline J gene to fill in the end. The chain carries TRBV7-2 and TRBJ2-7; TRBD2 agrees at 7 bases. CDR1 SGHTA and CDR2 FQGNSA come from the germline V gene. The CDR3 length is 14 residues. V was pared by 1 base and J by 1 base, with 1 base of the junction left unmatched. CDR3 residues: CASSLVGGSYEQYF. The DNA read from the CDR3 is TGTGCCAGCAGCTTAGTCGGGGGGTCCTACGAG. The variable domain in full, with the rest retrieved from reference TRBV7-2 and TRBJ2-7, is GAGVSQSPSNKVTEKGKDVELRCDPISGHTALYWYRQSLGQGLEFLIYFQGNSAPDKSGLPSDRFSAERTGGSVSTLTIQRTQQEDSAVYLCASSLVGGSYEQYFGPGTRLTVT.

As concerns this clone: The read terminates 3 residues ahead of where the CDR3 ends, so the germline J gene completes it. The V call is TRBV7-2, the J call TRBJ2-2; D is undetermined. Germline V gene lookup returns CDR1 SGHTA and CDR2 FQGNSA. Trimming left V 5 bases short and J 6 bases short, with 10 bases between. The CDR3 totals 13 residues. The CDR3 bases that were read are TGTGCCAGCAGCCGCCAGGCATCCGGGGAG. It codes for CASSRQASGE. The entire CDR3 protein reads CASSRQASGELFF.

The sequenced part of the CDR3 DNA is TGCAGTGCTAGAGTCAGGACAGGGGGCGAG. This encodes CSARVRTGGE. The whole CDR3 region reads CSARVRTGGEQYF. The chain couples TRBV20-1 to TRBJ2-7; 10 bases are shared with TRBD1. The read ends 3 residues before the CDR3 terminus; that terminus is restored from the germline J gene. The germline gives CDR1 DFQATT, CDR2 SNEGSKA (reference sequence). Trimming removed 1 base from V and 6 bases from J; junction bases left unmatched: 3. The CDR3 is 13 residues long.

The CDR3 reads CASSEKYGDGNTEAFF. CDR3 bases read: TGTGCCAGCAGTGAAAAATACGGGGATGGGAACACTGAA. The chain recombines TRBV6-1 with TRBJ1-1, with D hard to call. From the germline J gene comes the end of the CDR3, since the read stops 3 residues before it. Trimming removed 2 bases at V and 1 base at J, with 14 bases between. This CDR3 comprises 16 residues. Looked up from germline, CDR1 is MNHNS and CDR2 is SASEGT.

CDR3 bases read: TGTGCCAGCTCACCGTCAAACGTACCGGGTGGC. Translated, it gives CASSPSNVPGG. The CDR3, in full, reads CASSPSNVPGGYTF. V gene TRBV18 combines with J gene TRBJ1-2; no clear D gene. The read ends 3 residues shy of where the CDR3 ends; the end is completed using the germline J gene. The germline gives CDR1 KGHSH, CDR2 LQKENI. With 3 bases removed from V and 7 bases from J, the gap between germline ends came to 15 bases. The CDR3 contains 14 residues.

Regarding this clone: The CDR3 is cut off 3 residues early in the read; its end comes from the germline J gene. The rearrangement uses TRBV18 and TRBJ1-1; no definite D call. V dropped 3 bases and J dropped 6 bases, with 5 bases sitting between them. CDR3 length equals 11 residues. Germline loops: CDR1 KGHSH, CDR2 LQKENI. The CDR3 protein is CASSPAAEAFF. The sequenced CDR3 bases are TGTGCCAGCTCACCGGCTGCTGAA.

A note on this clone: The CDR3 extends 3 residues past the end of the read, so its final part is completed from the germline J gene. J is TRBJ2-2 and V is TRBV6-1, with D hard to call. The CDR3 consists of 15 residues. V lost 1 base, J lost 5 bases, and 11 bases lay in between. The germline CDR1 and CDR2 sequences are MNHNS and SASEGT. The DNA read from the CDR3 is TGTGCCAGCAGTGAAGTCTATATGTTAACCGGGGAG. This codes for CASSEVYMLTGE. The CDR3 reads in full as CASSEVYMLTGELFF.

CDR3 region: CAITKLAGTNTGELFF. CDR3 DNA (partial): TGTGCCATCACCAAACTAGCGGGGACGAACACCGGGGAG. The chain combines TRBV10-3 with TRBJ2-2; TRBD2 aligns across 10 bases. The CDR3 end is not reached by the read, which stops 3 residues before it; the germline J gene fills it in. CDR1 and CDR2 from the germline V gene are ENHRY and SYGVKD. V was clipped by 7 bases and J by 0 bases; unmatched bases: 5. This CDR3 is 16 amino acids long.

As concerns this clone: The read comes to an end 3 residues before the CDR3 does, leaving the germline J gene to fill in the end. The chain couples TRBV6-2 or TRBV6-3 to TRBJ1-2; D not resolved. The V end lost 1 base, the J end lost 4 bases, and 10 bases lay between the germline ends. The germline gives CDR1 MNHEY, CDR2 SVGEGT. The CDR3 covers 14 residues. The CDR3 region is CASSYWAGSYGYTF. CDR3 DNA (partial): TGTGCCAGCAGTTACTGGGCGGGCTCCTATGGC.

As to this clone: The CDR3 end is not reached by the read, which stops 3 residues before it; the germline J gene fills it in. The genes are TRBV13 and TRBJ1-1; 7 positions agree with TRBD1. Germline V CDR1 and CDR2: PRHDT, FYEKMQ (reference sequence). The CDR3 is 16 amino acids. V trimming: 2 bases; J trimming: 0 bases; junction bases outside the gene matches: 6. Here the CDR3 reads CASSLKLGGLNTEAFF. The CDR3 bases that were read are TGTGCCAGCAGCTTAAAGCTAGGGGGCTTGAACACTGAA.

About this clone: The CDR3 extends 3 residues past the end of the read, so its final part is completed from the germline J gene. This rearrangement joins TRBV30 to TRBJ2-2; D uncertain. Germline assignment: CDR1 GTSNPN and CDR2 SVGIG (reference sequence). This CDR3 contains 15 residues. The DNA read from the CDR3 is TGTGCCTGGAGTGTACGGTTGGGCCCCGTTTCTGAG. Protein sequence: CAWSVRLGPVSE. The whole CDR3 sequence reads CAWSVRLGPVSELFF. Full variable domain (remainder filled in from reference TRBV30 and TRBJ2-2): SQTIHQWPATLVQPVGSPLSLECTVEGTSNPNLYWYRQAAGRGLQLLFYSVGIGQISSEVPQNLSASRPQDRQFILSSKKLLLSDSGFYLCAWSVRLGPVSELFFGEGSRLTVL.

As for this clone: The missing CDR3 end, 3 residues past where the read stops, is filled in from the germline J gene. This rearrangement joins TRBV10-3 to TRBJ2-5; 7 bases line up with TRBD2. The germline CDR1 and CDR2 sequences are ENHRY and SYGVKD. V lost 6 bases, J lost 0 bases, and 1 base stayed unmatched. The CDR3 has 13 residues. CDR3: CAIRSGDQETQYF. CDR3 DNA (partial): TGTGCCATCAGGAGCGGGGACCAAGAGACC.

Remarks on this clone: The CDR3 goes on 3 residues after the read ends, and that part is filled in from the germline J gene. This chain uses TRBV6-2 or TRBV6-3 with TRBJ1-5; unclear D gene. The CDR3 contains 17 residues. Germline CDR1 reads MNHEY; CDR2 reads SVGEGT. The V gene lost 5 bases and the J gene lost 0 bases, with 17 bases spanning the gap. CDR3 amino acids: CASSRLGDPYSNQPQHF. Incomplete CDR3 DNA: TGTGCCAGCAGTCGCCTCGGGGATCCCTATAGCAATCAGCCC.

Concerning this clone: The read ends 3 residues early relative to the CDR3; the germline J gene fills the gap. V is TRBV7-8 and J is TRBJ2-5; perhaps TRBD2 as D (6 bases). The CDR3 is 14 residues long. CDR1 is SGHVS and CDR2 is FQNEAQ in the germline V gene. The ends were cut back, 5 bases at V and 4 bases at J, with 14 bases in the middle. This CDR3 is CASSEGAGLETQYF. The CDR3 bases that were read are TGTGCCAGCAGCGAAGGCGCGGGGCTAGAGACC.